This TCR beta chain stems from a study of blood T cell repertoires in COVID-19. Study as a whole: The study drew acute and convalescent COVID-19 samples from the United States, Italy and Spain. The cDNA or gDNA used as material had been derived from T cells, B-cell-depleted T cells, or PBMCs.

Method: immunoSEQ multiplex PCR; TCRdb's copy keeps in-frame clones and lacks some. The sample has roughly 40,000 clones; over 75% are singletons. Trimming removed 7 bases from V and 12 bases from J; junction bases left unmatched: 4. The CDR3 totals 11 residues. Germline lookup yields CDR1 WSHSY and CDR2 SAAADI. This clone was counted between two and nine times. The clonotype was recovered from a human donor in a cohort sampled during active COVID-19. This chain joins TRBV10-2 and TRBJ2-1; 9 bases line up with TRBD2. Sequenced input: peripheral blood. The CDR3 reads CASTGGGGQFF. Written as DNA, the CDR3 is TGCGCCAGCACCGGCGGGGGGGGGCAGTTCTTC.